This TCR beta chain originates from a study of blood T cells in healthy people across ages. There are 14 residues in the CDR3. Germline loops: CDR1 SGDLS, CDR2 YYNGEE. Deletions cut 1 base from V and 5 bases from J, with 12 bases between. The sample holds a few counts of this clonotype. Using a J-beta primer mix together with a sample-barcoded 5' primer, a second PCR was run for about 6 to 12 cycles. A minimum of 2.5 million CDR3-containing paired-end reads was obtained for each sample. MiXCR was run by TCRdb on the 5' RACE reads, yielding one entry per CDR3 protein. The profile shows 600,000 to 1,000,000 distinct CDR3 sequences, 25% of them singletons. This sample was also put to use in a study of T cells of mothers and their children. As that report states: Related and unrelated pairs show similar thymic shaping of TCR recombination output. Mother-child pairs who were related displayed a slightly higher overlap than unrelated pairs, a difference that was non-significant.

The clonotype was recovered from a boy younger than 18 in good health. The specimen was blood. The gene calls are TRBV9 and TRBJ2-5; tentatively, D is TRBD2 (7 bases). This CDR3 is CASSVRGAGETQYF. CDR3 DNA: TGTGCCAGCAGCGTACGGGGGGCGGGGGAGACCCAGTACTTC. Complete variable domain (other parts from reference TRBV9 and TRBJ2-5): DSGVTQTPKHLITATGQRVTLRCSPRSGDLSVYWYQQSLDQGLQFLIQYYNGEERAKGNILERFSAQQFPDLHSELNLSSLELGDSALYFCASSVRGAGETQYFGPGTRLLVL.